This T cell receptor beta chain was captured in a study of cytomegalovirus exposure and HLA in healthy donors. Donors were ostensibly healthy at sampling, although undocumented immune exposures were probable. General study results and limits: Per published accounts, TCR beta sequences correctly predicted the HLA-A and HLA-B alleles of most subjects. Most observed TCR sequences were rare, whereas some public TCRs were detected in many donors.

This clone turned up a few times. Antigen specificity is unknown. The PCR contained 60 Vbeta and 13 Jbeta primers. Some clones are missing from TCRdb's copy, which holds only in-frame ones; the method was immunoSEQ multiplex PCR. The repertoire has approximately 150,000 clones, around three quarters of them found once; the top ten carry 3.1%. CDR3 length equals 15 residues. The germline CDR1 and CDR2 sequences are SGHRS and YFSETQ. V was clipped by 3 bases and J by 3 bases; unmatched bases: 7. The V call is TRBV5-1, the J call TRBJ2-3; 7 bases agree with TRBD1. Sequencing used PBMCs. This sequence originates from a male donor in good health and CMV-seronegative. Written as DNA, the CDR3 is TGCGCCAGCAGCTGGGCAGGGGGTATAACAGATACGCAGTATTTT. Its protein is CASSWAGGITDTQYF.